These 5 T cell receptor beta chains were sequenced from one sample in a study of CD8+ T cells in alopecia areata. Extraction and reverse transcription of RNA yielded cDNA as the sequencing template. TCRdb's copy holds only in-frame clones and misses some; the assay was immunoSEQ multiplex PCR. The sample records around 180,000 clones, more than 55% being singletons. Treatment indicated: oral pan-JAK inhibitor, 5-10 mg twice daily. The sequencing here drew on CD4+ T cells sorted from blood, taken around week 50, from a patient treated with tofacitinib. The receptors here all came from a human donor with alopecia areata.

The chain carries TRBV15 and TRBJ2-1; maybe TRBD2 (6 bases). The CDR3 runs to 13 residues. The ends were cut back, 5 bases at V and 5 bases at J, with 10 bases in the middle. The germline gives CDR1 LNHNV, CDR2 YYDKDF (reference sequence). The CDR3, as DNA: TGTGCCACCAGCGGCCGGGAGAACAATGAGCAGTTCTTC. Its protein product is CATSGRENNEQFF.

This clone was counted between two and nine times. This sequence joins TRBV19 and TRBJ1-1; D is unresolved. This CDR3 contains 13 residues. Trimming removed 5 bases at V and 3 bases at J, with 10 bases between. In germline, CDR1 is LNHDA, CDR2 SQIVND (reference sequence). The DNA for the CDR3 is TGTGCCAGTAGTCAATTCGATTACACTGAAGCTTTCTTT. Translation gives CASSQFDYTEAFF.

This chain connects TRBV9 to TRBJ2-3, with no clear D. The CDR3 has 14 residues. Trimming pared 4 bases from V and 10 bases from J, leaving 19 bases between. The germline CDR1 and CDR2 sequences are SGDLS and YYNGEE. CDR3 residues: CASSTGNAEPAQYF. CDR3 in DNA: TGTGCCAGCAGCACCGGTAACGCGGAACCCGCGCAGTATTTT.

The J gene is TRBJ1-2, the V gene TRBV10-3; D unresolved. The CDR3 has 14 amino acids. The V end was cut by 4 bases, the J end by 7 bases, with 16 bases between. CDR1 is ENHRY, CDR2 SYGVKD, per germline. The DNA of the CDR3 is TGTGCCATCAGTGGTGAGGCGCCGGTGGGTGGCTACACCTTC. It codes for CAISGEAPVGGYTF.

The chain links TRBV2 to TRBJ2-1, with D perhaps TRBD2 (5 bases). The CDR3 length is 15 residues. Germline V gene sequence: CDR1 SNHLY, CDR2 FYNNEI. V was shortened by 2 bases and J by 0 bases, with 8 bases between the two germline ends. CDR3 sequence reads: CASSEKRSSYNEQFF. The CDR3 DNA follows: TGTGCCAGCAGTGAAAAGCGGAGCTCCTACAATGAGCAGTTCTTC.